The 5 T cell receptor beta chains in this list originate from one sample, sequenced in a study of memory CD4+ T cells and cytomegalovirus serostatus. The sort gate was single viable CD3+CD4+CD8-CD45RO+ cells for memory CD4+ T cells. Assay used: immunoSEQ multiplex PCR; TCRdb lists only in-frame clones, some missing. The sample includes about 50,000 clones, roughly 87% of them seen just once. Sequenced input: memory CD4+ T cells from blood. Every receptor here comes from an adult in good health and CMV-seronegative.

The chain joins TRBV4-1 to TRBJ2-7; 7 bases map to TRBD1. CDR1 is MGHRA, CDR2 YSYEKL, per germline. V dropped 3 bases and J dropped 4; count of bases not matched to a gene: 3. The CDR3 consists of 13 residues. The CDR3 reads CASSQEQGYEQYF. The CDR3 DNA reads TGCGCCAGCAGCCAGGAACAGGGGTACGAGCAGTACTTC.

This clone was seen a few times. The chain couples TRBV7-9 to TRBJ2-7; D not certain. The germline CDR1 and CDR2 sequences are SEHNR and FQNEAQ (reference sequence). V lost 1 base, J lost 5 bases, and 12 bases lay in between. CDR3 size: 14 residues. In DNA, the CDR3 is TGTGCCAGCAGCTTAGGAGTCCAGGCTCACGAGCAGTACTTC. Translating it yields CASSLGVQAHEQYF. The complete variable domain, with remaining parts taken from reference TRBV7-9 and TRBJ2-7, reads DTGVSQNPRHKITKRGQNVTFRCDPISEHNRLYWYRQTLGQGPEFLTYFQNEAQLEKSRLLSDRFSAERPKGSFSTLEIQRTEQGDSAMYLCASSLGVQAHEQYFGPGTRLTVT.

The chain couples TRBV19 to TRBJ2-2; no clear D gene. The CDR3 spans 14 residues. Germline V lookup: CDR1 LNHDA, CDR2 SQIVND (reference sequence). Trimming pared 6 bases from V and 4 bases from J, leaving 12 bases between. DNA for the CDR3: TGTGCCAGTAGAGCGACAATCCCCACCGGGGAGCTGTTTTTT. This sequence encodes CASRATIPTGELFF.

In its sample, this clone was seen once. The genes are TRBV7-2 and TRBJ2-5; no definite D call. Deletions cut 5 bases from V and 3 bases from J, with 13 bases between. The CDR3 is 14 residues long. Per germline, CDR1 SGHTA and CDR2 FQGNSA. Here the CDR3 DNA reads TGTGCCAGCAGCCCAATTTCTGAAAAAGAGACCCAGTACTTC. The encoded protein is CASSPISEKETQYF.

This rearrangement joins TRBV14 to TRBJ1-4; D might be TRBD1 (5 bases). Trimming took 1 base from V and 4 from J, leaving 10 bases between them. The germline CDR1 and CDR2 sequences are SGHDN and FVKESK. The CDR3 consists of 15 residues. The CDR3 sequence is CASSQGSGGNEKLFF. The DNA of the CDR3 is TGTGCCAGCAGCCAAGGGTCCGGGGGTAATGAAAAACTGTTTTTT.